This T cell receptor beta chain was identified in a study of cytomegalovirus exposure and HLA in healthy donors. Study details: Ancestry clustering placed around 81% of around 400 genotyped donors in the Caucasian-associated cluster.

PCR used 60 Vbeta primers and 13 Jbeta primers. Measured with immunoSEQ multiplex PCR; TCRdb has only the in-frame clones, and not every one. This table holds 120,000 to 150,000 clones, around 80% found once. Comment on this clone: Its antigen is undetermined.

Germline V gene lookup returns CDR1 SGHTA and CDR2 FQGNSA. This CDR3 region has 16 residues. Between the trimmed V and J ends, which lost 1 base and 2 bases, there was a span of 14 bases. General study points: Immune exposure data for these donors was limited to CMV serostatus.

Material for sequencing was PBMCs. The sequence derives from a woman under 40 in good health and CMV-seronegative. The chain combines TRBV7-2 with TRBJ1-2; tentative D call: TRBD1 (6 bases). The CDR3 protein is CASSLVSGGQNYGYTF. As DNA, the CDR3 is TGTGCCAGCAGCTTAGTATCGGGGGGCCAAAACTATGGCTACACCTTC.